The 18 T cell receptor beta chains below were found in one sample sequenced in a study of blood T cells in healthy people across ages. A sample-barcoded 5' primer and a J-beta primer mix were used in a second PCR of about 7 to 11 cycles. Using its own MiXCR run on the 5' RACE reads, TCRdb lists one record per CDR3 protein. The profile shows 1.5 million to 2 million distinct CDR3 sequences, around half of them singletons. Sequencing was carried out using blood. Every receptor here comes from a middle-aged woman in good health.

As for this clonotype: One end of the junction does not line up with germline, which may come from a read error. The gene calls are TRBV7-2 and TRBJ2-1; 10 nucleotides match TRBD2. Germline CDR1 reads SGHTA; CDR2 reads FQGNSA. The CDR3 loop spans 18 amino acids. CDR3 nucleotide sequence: TGTGTCAGCAGCTTCCCGGCTAGCGGGGGCACGGTGGGGAATGAGCAGTTCTTC. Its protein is CVSSFPASGGTVGNEQFF.

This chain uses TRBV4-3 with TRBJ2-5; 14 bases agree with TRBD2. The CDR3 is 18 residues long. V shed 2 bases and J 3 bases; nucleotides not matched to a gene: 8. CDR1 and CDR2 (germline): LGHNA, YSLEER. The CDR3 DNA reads TGCGCCAGCAGCCAACACGCCCTGGGACTAGCGGGGGAAGAGACCCAGTACTTC. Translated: CASSQHALGLAGEETQYF.

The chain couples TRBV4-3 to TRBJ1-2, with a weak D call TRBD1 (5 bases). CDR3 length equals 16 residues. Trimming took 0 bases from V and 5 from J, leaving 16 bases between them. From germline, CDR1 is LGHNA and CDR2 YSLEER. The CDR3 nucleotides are TGCGCCAGCAGCCAAGATCCCCAGGCAGGGTGGTATGGCTACACCTTC. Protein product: CASSQDPQAGWYGYTF.

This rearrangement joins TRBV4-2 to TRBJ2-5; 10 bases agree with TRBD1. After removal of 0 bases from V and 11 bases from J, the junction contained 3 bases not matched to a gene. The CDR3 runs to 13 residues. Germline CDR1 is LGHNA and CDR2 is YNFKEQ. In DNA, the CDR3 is TGTGCCAGCAGCCAAGATCGGGACAGGGGACAGTACTTC. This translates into CASSQDRDRGQYF.

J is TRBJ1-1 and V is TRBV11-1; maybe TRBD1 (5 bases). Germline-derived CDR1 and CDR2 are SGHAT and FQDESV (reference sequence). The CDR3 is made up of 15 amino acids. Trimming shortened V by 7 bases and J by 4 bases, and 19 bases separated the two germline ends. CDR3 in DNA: TGTGCCAGCACCCCTGGGAGGGGATTGACCACTGAAGCTTTCTTT. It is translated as CASTPGRGLTTEAFF. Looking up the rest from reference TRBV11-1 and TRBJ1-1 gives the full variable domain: EAEVAQSPRYKITEKSQAVAFWCDPISGHATLYWYRQILGQGPELLVQFQDESVVDDSQLPKDRFSAERLKGVDSTLKIQPAELGDSAMYLCASTPGRGLTTEAFFGQGTRLTVV.

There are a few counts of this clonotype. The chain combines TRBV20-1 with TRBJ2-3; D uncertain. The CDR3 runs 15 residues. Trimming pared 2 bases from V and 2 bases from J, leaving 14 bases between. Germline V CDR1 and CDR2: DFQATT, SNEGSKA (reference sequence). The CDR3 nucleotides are TGCAGTGCTAGATGGGAAGGGCTCCCCACAGATACGCAGTATTTT. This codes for CSARWEGLPTDTQYF.

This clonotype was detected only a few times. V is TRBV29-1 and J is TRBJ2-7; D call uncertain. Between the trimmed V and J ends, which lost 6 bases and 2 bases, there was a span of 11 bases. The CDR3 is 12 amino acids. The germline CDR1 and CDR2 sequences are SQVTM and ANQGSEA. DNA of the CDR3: TGCAGCGTGAGAATGGTAGCCTACGAGCAGTACTTC. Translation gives CSVRMVAYEQYF.

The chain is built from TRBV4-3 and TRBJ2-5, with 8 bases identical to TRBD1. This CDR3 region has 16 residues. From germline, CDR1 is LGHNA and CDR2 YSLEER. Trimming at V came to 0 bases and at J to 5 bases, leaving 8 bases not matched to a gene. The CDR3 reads CASSQDFPGGGETQYF. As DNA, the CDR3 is TGCGCCAGCAGCCAAGACTTTCCAGGGGGCGGGGAGACCCAGTACTTC.

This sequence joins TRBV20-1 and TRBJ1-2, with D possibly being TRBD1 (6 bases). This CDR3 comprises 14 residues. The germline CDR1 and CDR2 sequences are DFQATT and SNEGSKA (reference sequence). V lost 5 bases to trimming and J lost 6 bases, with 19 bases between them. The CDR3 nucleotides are TGCAGTGCTTGGGTTGGGGGGCGTAATAATGGCTACACCTTC. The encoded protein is CSAWVGGRNNGYTF.

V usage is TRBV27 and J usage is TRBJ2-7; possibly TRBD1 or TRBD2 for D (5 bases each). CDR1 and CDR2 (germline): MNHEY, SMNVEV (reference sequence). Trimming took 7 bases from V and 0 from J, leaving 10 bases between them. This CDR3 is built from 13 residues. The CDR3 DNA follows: TGTGCCAGCACCCGGGGCAGCTCCTACGAGCAGTACTTC. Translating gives CASTRGSSYEQYF.

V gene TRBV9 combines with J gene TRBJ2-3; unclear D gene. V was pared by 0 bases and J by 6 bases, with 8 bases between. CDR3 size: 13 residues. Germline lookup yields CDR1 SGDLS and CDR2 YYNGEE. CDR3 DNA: TGTGCCAGCAGCGTAGAACCTCGGGATACGCAGTATTTT. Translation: CASSVEPRDTQYF.

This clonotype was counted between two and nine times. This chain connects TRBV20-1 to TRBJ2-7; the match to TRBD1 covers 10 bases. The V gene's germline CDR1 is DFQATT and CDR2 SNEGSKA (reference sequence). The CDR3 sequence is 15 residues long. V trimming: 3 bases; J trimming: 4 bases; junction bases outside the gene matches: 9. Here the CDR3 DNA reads TGCAGTGCTAGGGCCCGGGACAGGGGAATATACGAGCAGTACTTC. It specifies CSARARDRGIYEQYF.

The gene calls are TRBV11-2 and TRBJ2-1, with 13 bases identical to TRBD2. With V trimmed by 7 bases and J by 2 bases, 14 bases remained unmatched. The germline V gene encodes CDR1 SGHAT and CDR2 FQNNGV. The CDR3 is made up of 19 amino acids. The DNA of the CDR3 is TGTGCCAGCACCCTAGGGGGACTAGCGGGGATTTCGGCCTACAATGAGCAGTTCTTC. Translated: CASTLGGLAGISAYNEQFF.

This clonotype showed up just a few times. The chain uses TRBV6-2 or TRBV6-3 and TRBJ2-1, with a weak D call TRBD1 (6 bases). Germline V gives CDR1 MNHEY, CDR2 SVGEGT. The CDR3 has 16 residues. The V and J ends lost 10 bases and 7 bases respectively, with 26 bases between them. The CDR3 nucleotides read TGTGCCACCTACAACCTCGGGACACCGACCCGAAATGAGCAGTTCTTC. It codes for CATYNLGTPTRNEQFF.

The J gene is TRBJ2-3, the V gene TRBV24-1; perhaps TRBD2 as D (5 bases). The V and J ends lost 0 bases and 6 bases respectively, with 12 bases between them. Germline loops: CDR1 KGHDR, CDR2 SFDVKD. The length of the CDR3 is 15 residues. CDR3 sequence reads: CATSDLRRSGDTQYF. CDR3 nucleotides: TGTGCCACCAGTGATTTGCGCCGATCGGGGGATACGCAGTATTTT.

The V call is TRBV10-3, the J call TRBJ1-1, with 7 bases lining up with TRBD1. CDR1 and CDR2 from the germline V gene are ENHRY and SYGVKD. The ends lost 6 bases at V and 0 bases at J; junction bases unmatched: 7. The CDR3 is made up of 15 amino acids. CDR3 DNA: TGTGCCATCAGGGGACAGCTTCCTTTGAACACTGAAGCTTTCTTT. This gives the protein CAIRGQLPLNTEAFF.

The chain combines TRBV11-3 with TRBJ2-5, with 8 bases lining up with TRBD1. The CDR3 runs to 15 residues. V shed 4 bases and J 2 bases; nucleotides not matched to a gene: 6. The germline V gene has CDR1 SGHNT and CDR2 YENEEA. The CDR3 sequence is CASSCGTGIQETQYF. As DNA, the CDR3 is TGTGCCAGCAGCTGCGGGACAGGCATTCAAGAGACCCAGTACTTC.

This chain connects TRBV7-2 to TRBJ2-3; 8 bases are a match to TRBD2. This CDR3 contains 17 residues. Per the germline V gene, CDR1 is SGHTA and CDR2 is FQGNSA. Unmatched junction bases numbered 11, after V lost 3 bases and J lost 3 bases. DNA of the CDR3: TGTGCCAGCAGCTTCAGTAACGGGGGGGCCCGTACAGATACGCAGTATTTT. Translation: CASSFSNGGARTDTQYF.